This is a list of T cell receptor beta chains from one sample in a study of cytotoxic CD8 clonotypes in ibrutinib-treated CLL. This table comes from immunoSEQ multiplex PCR, and its TCRdb copy is limited to in-frame clones, with some not included. The sample consists of around 70,000 clones, about nine tenths of them appearing once. The material was PBMCs, obtained after 12 months of ibrutinib treatment. These receptors were collected from a human donor with chronic lymphocytic leukemia. CDR3s include the opening cysteine and the closing phenylalanine or tryptophan. The D gene is left open where the match is weak. The size of a clone is reported for some rows only, either as once, few or many, or as a class for expanded clones.

d_call: TRBD1
j_call: TRBJ1-3
clone_size: NA
v_call: TRBV25-1
cdr3_aa: CASSAAGGAGNTIYF
cdr3_nt: TGTGCCAGCAGTGCGGCAGGGGGCGCTGGAAACACCATATATTTT

d_call: NA
j_call: TRBJ2-7
clone_size: once
v_call: TRBV30
cdr3_aa: CAWSPEAHYEQYF
cdr3_nt: TGTGCCTGGAGTCCCGAGGCACATTACGAGCAGTACTTC

d_call: TRBD2
j_call: TRBJ2-7
clone_size: NA
v_call: TRBV11-2
cdr3_aa: CASSLMFTSGSSSYEQYF
cdr3_nt: TGTGCCAGCAGCTTAATGTTCACTAGCGGGTCTAGCTCCTACGAGCAGTACTTC

d_call: TRBD2
j_call: TRBJ2-1
clone_size: NA
v_call: TRBV9
cdr3_aa: CASSGTSGRGYNEQFF
cdr3_nt: TGTGCCAGCAGCGGGACTAGCGGGAGGGGGTACAATGAGCAGTTCTTC

d_call: TRBD1
j_call: TRBJ1-2
clone_size: few
v_call: TRBV13
cdr3_aa: CASSLEVQGANYGYTF
cdr3_nt: TGTGCCAGCAGCTTAGAGGTACAGGGGGCAAACTATGGCTACACCTTC

d_call: NA
j_call: TRBJ2-3
clone_size: NA
v_call: TRBV7-2
cdr3_aa: CASTARPSTDTQYF
cdr3_nt: TGTGCCAGCACCGCCCGGCCTAGCACAGATACGCAGTATTTT

d_call: NA
j_call: TRBJ1-2
clone_size: once
v_call: TRBV21-1
cdr3_aa: CASSFPGTHGAYGYTF
cdr3_nt: TGTGCCAGCAGCTTTCCCGGGACCCATGGTGCCTATGGCTACACCTTC

d_call: TRBD2
j_call: TRBJ2-1
clone_size: once
v_call: TRBV29-1
cdr3_aa: CSDRTSGGSYNEQFF
cdr3_nt: TGCAGCGACCGGACTAGCGGAGGCTCCTACAATGAGCAGTTCTTC

d_call: NA
j_call: TRBJ2-7
clone_size: once
v_call: TRBV19
cdr3_aa: CASSNGLKGYEQYF
cdr3_nt: TGTGCCAGTAGTAACGGACTAAAGGGCTACGAGCAGTACTTC

d_call: TRBD2
j_call: TRBJ2-3
clone_size: once
v_call: TRBV28
cdr3_aa: CASSILLGLAGTDTQYF
cdr3_nt: TGTGCCAGCAGTATCCTTTTGGGACTAGCGGGCACAGATACGCAGTATTTT

d_call: TRBD2
j_call: TRBJ2-7
clone_size: NA
v_call: TRBV6-5
cdr3_aa: CASSYSVGRGGDQYF
cdr3_nt: TGTGCCAGCAGTTACTCTGTCGGGAGGGGTGGCGATCAGTACTTC

d_call: TRBD2
j_call: TRBJ2-1
clone_size: NA
v_call: TRBV27
cdr3_aa: CASSLSFTSGYASYNEQFF
cdr3_nt: TGTGCCAGCAGTTTAAGTTTCACTAGCGGGTATGCCTCCTACAATGAGCAGTTCTTC

d_call: NA
j_call: TRBJ2-7
clone_size: once
v_call: TRBV19
cdr3_aa: CASSRTGAGVSHEQYF
cdr3_nt: TGTGCCAGTAGTAGAACCGGGGCAGGGGTATCCCACGAGCAGTACTTC

d_call: NA
j_call: TRBJ2-6
clone_size: few
v_call: TRBV18
cdr3_aa: CASSPRTADGTGANVLTF
cdr3_nt: TGTGCCAGCTCACCAAGGACAGCCGATGGCACTGGGGCCAACGTCCTGACTTTC

d_call: NA
j_call: TRBJ2-3
clone_size: NA
v_call: TRBV15
cdr3_aa: CATSRARVTQYF
cdr3_nt: TGTGCCACCAGCAGAGCCCGAGTAACGCAGTATTTT

d_call: TRBD1
j_call: TRBJ2-7
clone_size: NA
v_call: TRBV18
cdr3_aa: CASSRPGTGAYEQYF
cdr3_nt: TGTGCCAGCTCACGTCCCGGGACAGGGGCCTACGAGCAGTACTTC

d_call: NA
j_call: TRBJ1-1
clone_size: NA
v_call: TRBV7-2
cdr3_aa: CASRHSVNTEAFF
cdr3_nt: TGTGCCAGCAGACACTCCGTGAACACTGAAGCTTTCTTT

d_call: NA
j_call: TRBJ2-2
clone_size: medium-sized
v_call: TRBV5-5
cdr3_aa: CASSPTSPGHYTGELFF
cdr3_nt: TGTGCCAGCAGCCCCACTTCGCCGGGACACTACACCGGGGAGCTGTTTTTT